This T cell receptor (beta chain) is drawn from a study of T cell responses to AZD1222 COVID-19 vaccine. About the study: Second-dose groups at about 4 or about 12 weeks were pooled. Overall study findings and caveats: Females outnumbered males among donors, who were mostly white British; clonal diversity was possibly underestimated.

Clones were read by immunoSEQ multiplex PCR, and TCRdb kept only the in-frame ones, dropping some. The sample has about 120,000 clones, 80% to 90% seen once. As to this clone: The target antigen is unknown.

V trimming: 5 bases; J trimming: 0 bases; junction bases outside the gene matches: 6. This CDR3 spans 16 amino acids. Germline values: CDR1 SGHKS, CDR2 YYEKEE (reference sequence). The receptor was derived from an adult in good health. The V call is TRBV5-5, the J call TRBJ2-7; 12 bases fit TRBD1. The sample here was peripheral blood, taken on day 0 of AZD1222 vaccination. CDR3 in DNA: TGTGCCAGCAGGAGACCGGGACAGGGGGCCTCCTACGAGCAGTACTTC. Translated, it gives CASRRPGQGASYEQYF.